This T cell receptor beta chain is from a study of shared clonotypes between healthy human individuals. Points on this clone: Its antigen is currently unknown.

Method: immunoSEQ multiplex PCR; TCRdb's copy keeps in-frame clones and lacks some. The repertoire includes roughly 590,000 clones, nearly 97% of them detected once, and around 0.11% sits in the top ten. Findings and caveats of the study: Memory subsets generally showed lower estimated richness than naive subsets. The generation probabilities recorded for non-shared clonotypes fell below those of clonotypes shared by all four donors. Naive CD4 clonotype sharing across several donors was 5% to 6%.

Naive CD8 cells lacked CD45RO, underwent positive selection for CCR7 and left out terminally differentiated effector memory CD45RA+ cells. Germline V CDR1 and CDR2: GTSNPN, SVGIG (reference sequence). V was cut by 6 bases and J by 5 bases, with 10 bases left in between. The CDR3 has 11 amino acids. This clonotype was obtained from a woman aged 25 to 39 in good health. The chain recombines TRBV30 with TRBJ2-5; no clear D gene. Source material: naive CD8+ T cells sorted from blood. CDR3 coding DNA: TGTGCCTGTCGAAAATGGGAGACCCAGTACTTC. Protein: CACRKWETQYF.